Included here is one TCR beta chain sequence, with context. The antigen this receptor binds is unknown. The sample holds no much larger clone one base away, and base qualities are not on file. These data are taken from a study of cytomegalovirus exposure and HLA in healthy donors (dated by TCRdb to about 2017). Broadly, across the study: In an earlier analysis of 450 to 750 of the donors, around 290 Gb of sequence data and 90 million to 130 million unique TCR beta sequences from about 190 million T cells were reported. Roughly 300 gigabases of sequencing data and around 87 million unique TCR sequences were included in an early release covering under 650 HLA-typed donors. The genetic ancestry cluster associated with self-reported Caucasian donors included 81% of the approximately 400 genotyped donors. The study was designed to test whether signatures of past pathogen exposure could be identified by cataloging public T cell receptors. The study used immunosequencing to profile the T cell repertoires of approximately 690 subjects and linked those repertoires to cytomegalovirus serostatus. Besides the first cohort of 666 subjects, a separate validation cohort made up of 120 different subjects was used. To predict cytomegalovirus infection status, the study brought together high-throughput TCR immunosequencing, statistical association of individual TCRs with disease status, and machine learning. To study patterns of TCR occurrence, a later analysis re-analyzed previously published TCR beta repertoires from 700 or so donors and added high-resolution HLA genotyping. In the later analysis, no new phenotypic data were used to find candidate immune exposures; instead, reliance was placed on TCR beta sequences and their occurrence across donors. An earlier analysis of about 600 of the donors used high-throughput TCR beta sequencing to judge whether each TCR beta V gene segment behaved as functional or pseudogenic. Donor age, sex, ethnicity and CMV serostatus were compiled together with the repertoire data. A later genetic analysis used genome-wide SNP genotypes for about 65% of the roughly 700 donors, treating that subset as a discovery cohort. All discovery cohort repertoires had been generated using a single sequencing platform. Class I and class II HLA loci were covered by the typing at four-digit resolution. Typing coverage differed by locus: A, B, C, DRB1 and DQB1 were typed in roughly 620-630 donors, DQA1 in 500 to 550, DPA1 in some 600, and DPB1 in just under 490. Four to six DR-DQ haplotypes were handled as single units for association and clustering, since linkage in the cohort was strong. On average, 235,054 unique TCR beta nucleotide sequences were sequenced per donor among roughly 430 genotyped donors of the cohort, with roughly 20% of those sequences being non-productive.

The cohort was made up of 500 to 850 healthy bone marrow donors. At the time of sampling, every cohort member was nominally healthy, though immune exposures that went unrecorded were likely present. The donor was CMV seronegative and was included in the group of about 350 seronegative cohort members. Each donor provided a peripheral blood sample, and peripheral blood mononuclear cells were used for TCR beta sequencing. Genomic DNA extraction from the blood cell samples was performed with the Qiagen DNeasy Blood Extraction Kit. Findings and caveats that apply to the study as a whole: According to a later genetic analysis, donors in an Asian-associated ancestry cluster had fewer N-insertions in productive TCRs than the approximately 670-donor mean. A few of the identified cytomegalovirus-associated TCR beta chains were confirmed in vitro to be specific for cytomegalovirus antigens. When HLA alleles, especially DR and DQ, strongly co-occurred, attributing TCR associations to individual alleles was difficult. In a later analysis, HLA-associated TCR beta chains showed more clonal expansion and lower generation probabilities than non-associated chains that were equally common. A further reported finding was that TCR beta sequences accurately predicted the HLA-A and HLA-B alleles for most subjects in the first cohort. A later analysis reported that several top co-occurrence clusters appeared linked to parvovirus B19, influenza, CMV and Epstein-Barr virus. Correlated functional status among segregating V segments might reflect linkage disequilibrium, but an unknown experimental factor could not be ruled out. The presence/absence analyses assumed that sequencing depth was roughly uniform across donors, and that assumption may not be true. A later analysis found that TCR association rates varied across HLA loci, with DRB1 alleles showing the most associated TCRs and HLA-C alleles the fewest. The classifier was reported to diagnose cytomegalovirus status with high specificity and sensitivity in both the original cohort and the validation cohort. The sequencing pipeline was judged likely to have produced a cluster of highly shared sequence variants as a technical artifact. In an earlier analysis of 587 of the donors, most TCR beta V segments appeared in productive rearrangements about 87% or about 30% of the time, broadly matching IMGT annotations. The cohort was sequenced for TCR beta chains only, and without alpha or paired-chain data the features that could be detected were limited. In the study, around 160 TCR beta chains were listed as associated with cytomegalovirus. At a false discovery rate of 0.05, a later analysis linked around 15,000 TCR beta sequences to specific HLA alleles. Immune exposure information for the cohort was limited to CMV serostatus. Most TCR sequences were observed very rarely across donors, whereas some public TCRs were present in many individuals. Because HLA typing was missing for some donors at each locus, association tests included only the typed subset. In a later analysis, most CMV-associated TCR beta chains were found to appear HLA-restricted, with HLA associations seemingly driven largely by CMV exposure. An association between a missense DCLRE1C variant and V-gene and J-gene trimming of TCR beta chains was found in a later genetic analysis and replicated in an independent cohort. It was suggested by the authors that the approach could potentially be generalized to other disease states and immunological phenotypes. Because counts were too low, around 17 rarely observed V segments, including chromosome 9 orphons, were left out of the earlier analysis of some 600 of the donors. Some IMGT-functional V segments, including TRBV6-2 and TRBV6-3, could not be distinguished by the 87-base-pair reads and were therefore excluded.

For this chain, trimming is 11 bases at the V end and 8 bases at the J end, and the number of junction bases without a gene match is 13. The CDR3 has 14 amino acids, counting the end cysteine and phenylalanine. CDR3 DNA is the only sequence kept; it has 42 bases, read in frame from the first base. In the germline V gene, CDR1 corresponds to MNHNS and CDR2 to SASEGT. The method behind the library was the immunoSEQ multiplex PCR assay. A mixture of 60 forward primers for TCR Vbeta segments and 13 reverse primers for TCR Jbeta segments was used in the multiplex PCR. Amplification of the CDR3 region of rearranged TCR beta genes was performed with a multiplex PCR assay on genomic DNA. The amplified TCR beta libraries were sequenced on the Illumina HiSeq System as 87-base-pair reads. Per the original workflow: A later analysis counted tens of millions of unique TCR beta chains across the 666 repertoires, and around 9.9 million of these chains were shared by at least two donors. To remove PCR and sequencing errors, raw reads were error-corrected and collapsed into unique sequences using a nearest-neighbor algorithm that merged closely related sequences. V, D and J gene segments were assigned by aligning CDR3 sequences to IMGT reference sequences. For a sequence to be retained, a match of at least six nucleotides to both a V gene segment and a J gene segment was required. A rearrangement counted as productive if the CDR3 had no stop codons and remained in frame with V and J, and every other rearrangement counted as non-productive. Following IMGT convention, CDR3 was defined as the stretch from the second conserved V-encoded cysteine up to the conserved J-encoded phenylalanine. Sequences without an unambiguous match to a single V gene segment were excluded from the earlier analysis of about 640 of the donors. In an earlier analysis of roughly 500 of the donors, V segments were called functional above 56.7% productive rearrangements and were called segregating when the between-donor standard deviation exceeded 5%. A statistical classification framework was built to diagnose cytomegalovirus status from the catalog of TCR beta chain sequences. In a later analysis, V and J genes were assigned by comparing TCR nucleotide sequences against IMGT/GENE-DB human TR gene sequences. In a later analysis, CDR3 sequences and most-parsimonious VDJ recombination scenarios were assigned using the TCRdist pipeline. In a later analysis, each TCR beta chain was defined by its CDR3 amino acid sequence together with its V-gene family, and reads without a unique V-gene family were excluded. In a later analysis, around 600 highly shared, low-generation-probability nucleotide sequences were removed to address suspected cross-contamination and a sequencing artifact. In a later analysis, a clonal expansion index for each public chain was calculated from normalized within-repertoire ranks of inferred template counts. Generation probabilities in a later analysis came from a VDJ recombination model fitted to out-of-frame rearrangements, and those results were checked against IGoR. In a later analysis, TCR-TCR, TCR-HLA and TCR-CMV co-occurrence was scored with hypergeometric tests, and a repertoire-size bias correction was applied to TCR pairs. False discovery rates were estimated in a later analysis by permuting HLA or CMV assignments 20 times. In a later analysis, co-occurring TCRs were grouped using DBSCAN, and TCRdist sequence similarity was added for clustering within HLA-allele-positive subsets. For co-occurrence clustering, repertoires with fewer than 30,000 or more than 120,000 public chains were excluded, along with 4 to 6 repertoires with anomalous nucleotide sharing. TCRdb took over this immuneACCESS table, retaining in-frame rearrangements with V and J assigned. Such tables are incomplete; in checked studies, under half of the missing clones stem from an unresolved V gene, and the remainder is unexplained. The V and J calls and clone size were taken over from that table, and D and trimming were inferred from the DNA. In this sample the table shows about 140,000 clones, roughly 65% of which occur a single time. The ten largest clones represent less than 5% of the sample.

Rearrangement joined TRBV6-1 to TRBJ2-1, with 9 bases matching TRBD2. The sequence was obtained from a man aged 55 to 70 in good health and CMV-seronegative. Sample: PBMCs. The sequenced DNA is TGTGCCGGCGGGGGGGCTAGCGAATGGGATGAGCAGTTCTTC. Translated, this gives CAGGGASEWDEQFF.